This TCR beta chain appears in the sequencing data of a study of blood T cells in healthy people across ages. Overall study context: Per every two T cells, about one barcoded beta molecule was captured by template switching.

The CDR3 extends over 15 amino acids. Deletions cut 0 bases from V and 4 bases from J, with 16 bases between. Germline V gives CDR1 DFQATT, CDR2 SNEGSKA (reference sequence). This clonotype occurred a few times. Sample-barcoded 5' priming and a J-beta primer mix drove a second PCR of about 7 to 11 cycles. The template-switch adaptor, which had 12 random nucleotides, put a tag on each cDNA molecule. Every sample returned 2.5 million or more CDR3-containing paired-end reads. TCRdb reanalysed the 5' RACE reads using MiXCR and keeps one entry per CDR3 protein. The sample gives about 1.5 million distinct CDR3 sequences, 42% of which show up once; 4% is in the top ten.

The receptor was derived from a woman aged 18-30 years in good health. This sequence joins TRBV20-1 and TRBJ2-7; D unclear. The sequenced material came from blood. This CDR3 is CSARDVSSLGYEQYF. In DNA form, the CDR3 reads TGCAGTGCTAGAGACGTCTCTTCCTTGGGATACGAGCAGTACTTC.